This T cell receptor beta chain was sequenced during a study of OX40 agonist ivuxolimab in advanced cancers. Study in general: Partial responses were seen in three patients, one with hepatocellular carcinoma and two with cutaneous melanoma.

Sequencing was performed with immunoSEQ multiplex PCR; in TCRdb, only in-frame clones are kept and a portion is missing. The sample holds about 71,000 clones, around 80% seen once. Germline CDR1 is MNHNS and CDR2 is SASEGT. The V gene end was trimmed by 7 bases and the J gene end by 7 bases; junction bases not matched to a gene: 7. The CDR3 is 15 amino acids. This sequence originates from an adult with an advanced solid tumor such as melanoma, head and neck, liver or kidney cancer. The chain carries TRBV6-1 and TRBJ2-1; 13 bases are a match to TRBD2. The material was CD4+ or CD8+ T cells sorted from blood, obtained in a trial of the OX40 agonist ivuxolimab. The CDR3 region has the DNA TGTGCCAGCATGGGACTAGCGGGGATCCAAAATGAGCAGTTCTTC. Encoded protein: CASMGLAGIQNEQFF.